The clone carrying this T cell receptor (beta chain) was detected a few times. The antigen remains undetermined. Multiplex PCR was performed with 32 V and 13 J primers, and it amplified TCR beta CDR3. TCRdb ran MiXCR on the multiplex PCR reads and lists one entry per CDR3 protein. The repertoire includes 9,500 to 12,000 distinct CDR3 sequences, about a fifth of them detected once, and approximately 4% sits in the top ten. Germline CDR1 is MDHEN and CDR2 is SYDVKM. The V end was cut by 6 bases, the J end by 2 bases, with 13 bases between. The CDR3 has 14 amino acids. Bulk tumor genomic DNA served as template, at approximately 580 ng per sample. Widely spaced biopsies, several per primary tumor, were obtained at surgery. Patients with untreated, newly diagnosed non-small cell lung cancer underwent curative surgery. Donors were newly diagnosed non-small cell lung cancer patients having surgery with curative intent.

The data stem from a study of immune heterogeneity within non-small cell lung tumors. The study, taken as a whole, reports: Individual patients showed largely nonoverlapping sets of high-frequency T-cell receptor beta clonotypes.

The sequencing input was lung tumor tissue. This TCR derives from a man in his 60s with non-small cell lung cancer. The chain combines TRBV28 with TRBJ2-5; D not resolved. CDR3 in amino acids: CASSPGWGQETQYF. The DNA of the CDR3 is TGTGCCAGCAGCCCCGGGTGGGGTCAAGAGACCCAGTACTTC.